The sequence of this T cell receptor (beta chain) was determined in a study of early T cells in non-severe SARS-CoV-2 infection. Overall study: Bulk RNA isolated from unsorted whole blood underwent sequencing; chains were not paired.

Study conclusions and caveats: The VDJdb matching leaned toward anti-spike CD8 responses and overlooked private and CD4 specificities.

This clonotype has at least ten counts. Its antigen is unidentified. Germline V gene data show CDR1 as SGDLS and CDR2 as YYNGEE. V was shortened by 0 bases and J by 0 bases, with 9 bases between the two germline ends. The CDR3 is made up of 15 amino acids. The TCR library protocol was used to attach unique molecular identifiers. These identifiers were attached to individual cDNA molecules. TCRdb re-called the 5' RACE reads with MiXCR, one entry per CDR3 protein. The sample has fewer than 60,000 distinct CDR3 sequences; around 10% are singletons. The chain recombines TRBV9 with TRBJ1-1; a possible D gene is TRBD1 (6 bases). The sample was whole blood. The receptor's source is an adult who was a healthcare worker with PCR-confirmed SARS-CoV-2 infection or an uninfected control (not recorded which). In DNA, the CDR3 is TGTGCCAGCAGCGTAGGATGGGGGCTGAACACTGAAGCTTTCTTT. Encoded protein: CASSVGWGLNTEAFF. Looking up the rest from reference TRBV9 and TRBJ1-1 gives the full variable domain: DSGVTQTPKHLITATGQRVTLRCSPRSGDLSVYWYQQSLDQGLQFLIQYYNGEERAKGNILERFSAQQFPDLHSELNLSSLELGDSALYFCASSVGWGLNTEAFFGQGTRLTVV.